The 10 T cell receptor beta chains below all came from one sample that was sequenced in a study of blood T cell repertoires in COVID-19. Clones were sequenced by immunoSEQ multiplex PCR, and TCRdb holds only the in-frame ones, with some missing. This sample has 350,000 or so clones, with 86% found just once. Sequencing used PBMCs or T cells enriched from blood (not recorded which). These receptors all come from a woman between 40 and 55 years old with acute COVID-19.

The rearrangement uses TRBV5-5 and TRBJ1-2; 9 bases line up with TRBD1. Germline V gene sequence: CDR1 SGHKS, CDR2 YYEKEE (reference sequence). V lost 4 bases to trimming and J lost 7 bases; unmatched junction nucleotides: 14. The CDR3 totals 16 residues. The CDR3: CASSPGGLQGAGGYTF. The CDR3 DNA reads as TGTGCCAGCAGCCCGGGGGGCCTACAGGGGGCAGGTGGCTACACCTTC.

The chain has TRBV4-2 and TRBJ1-5; 7 bases are shared with TRBD1. Unmatched junction bases numbered 11, after V lost 6 bases and J lost 3 bases. This CDR3 comprises 16 residues. Germline V gene sequence: CDR1 LGHNA, CDR2 YNFKEQ. CDR3 amino acids: CASRPDQTGFNQPQHF. CDR3 bases: TGTGCCAGCAGACCCGACCAGACAGGGTTCAATCAGCCCCAGCATTTT.

The chain couples TRBV10-3 to TRBJ2-1; 12 nucleotides match TRBD2. V lost 5 bases to trimming and J lost 5 bases; unmatched junction nucleotides: 4. Germline V CDR1 and CDR2: ENHRY, SYGVKD. This CDR3 spans 15 amino acids. CDR3 sequence reads: CAISPLAGGDNEQFF. The CDR3 nucleotides read TGTGCCATCAGTCCCCTAGCGGGAGGGGACAATGAGCAGTTCTTC.

The chain has TRBV18 and TRBJ2-1; possible D gene TRBD1, 5 bases. Deletions cut 1 base from V and 8 bases from J, with 6 bases between. This CDR3 contains 12 residues. The germline CDR1 and CDR2 sequences are KGHSH and LQKENI. The DNA of the CDR3 is TGTGCCAGCTCACCACTACAGGATGAGCAGTTCTTC. Its protein product is CASSPLQDEQFF.

About this clone: In the same sample, other DNA sequences code for this CDR3. The chain joins TRBV18 to TRBJ1-5; a weak D match, TRBD1 (6 bases). The CDR3 has 14 amino acids. V shed 2 bases and J shed 4 bases, with 9 bases lying between them. Looked up from germline, CDR1 is KGHSH and CDR2 is LQKENI. CDR3 protein: CASSPGQPNQPQHF. Here the CDR3 DNA reads TGTGCCAGCTCACCAGGACAGCCTAATCAGCCCCAGCATTTT. Full variable domain (remainder filled in from reference TRBV18 and TRBJ1-5): NAGVMQNPRHLVRRRGQEARLRCSPMKGHSHVYWYRQLPEEGLKFMVYLQKENIIDESGMPKERFSAEFPKEGPSILRIQQVVRGDSAAYFCASSPGQPNQPQHFGDGTRLSIL.

Worth noting for this clone: Distinct nucleotide sequences in the sample also encode this CDR3. V usage is TRBV28 and J usage is TRBJ1-3; 7 bases align to TRBD1. Losses at the gene ends were 8 bases for V and 0 bases for J; bases not matched to a gene: 7. Germline V CDR1 and CDR2: MDHEN, SYDVKM. The CDR3 extends over 15 amino acids. The CDR3, as DNA: TGTGCCAGCGGAGCTGACAGGGCCTCTGGAAACACCATATATTTT. As protein: CASGADRASGNTIYF.

V and J are TRBV19 and TRBJ1-5; 7 nucleotides match TRBD1. Germline CDR1 LNHDA, CDR2 SQIVND (reference sequence). J lost 11 bases, V lost 9 bases, and 19 bases had no gene match. The CDR3 extends over 15 amino acids. The CDR3 region is CASLGEGAPNVAQHF. The CDR3 DNA reads TGTGCCAGCTTGGGTGAGGGGGCCCCGAACGTGGCCCAGCATTTT.

The rearrangement links TRBV5-5 to TRBJ2-3, with D tentatively TRBD1 (5 bases). Germline loops: CDR1 SGHKS, CDR2 YYEKEE (reference sequence). CDR3 length equals 13 residues. V gave up 2 bases and J gave up 1 base, with 5 bases separating them. CDR3 protein: CASSLGGTDTQYF. CDR3 DNA: TGTGCCAGCAGCTTAGGGGGCACAGATACGCAGTATTTT.

This chain links TRBV3-1 (or the pseudogene TRBV3-2) with TRBJ2-1; TRBD2 matches 16 bases. This CDR3 contains 19 residues. Germline CDR1 reads LGHDT; CDR2 reads YNNKEL (reference sequence). The V and J ends lost 4 bases and 6 bases, in that order; junction bases with no gene match: 12. The CDR3 DNA reads TGTGCCAGCAGCCCTACGGGACTAGCGGGGGGGCTGTTTAGCAATGAGCAGTTCTTC. This codes for CASSPTGLAGGLFSNEQFF.

The CDR3 nucleotides read TGTGCCAGCAGCCGTGGACTCTACAATGAGCAGTTCTTC. Its translation is CASSRGLYNEQFF. The gene calls are TRBV3-1 (or the pseudogene TRBV3-2) and TRBJ2-1, with TRBD2 as a possible D gene (5 bases). CDR1 is LGHDT and CDR2 is YNNKEL in the germline V gene (reference sequence). Between the trimmed V and J ends, which lost 4 bases and 3 bases, there was a span of 7 bases. The CDR3 has 13 residues.